These 14 T cell receptor beta chains share one sample of origin, sequenced in a study of spatial heterogeneity in lung cancer. Sample time point: sample taken at primary tumor resection. Study conclusions and caveats: Mutation counts in tumors were tracked by counts of expanded intratumoral alpha and beta TCRs.

TCRdb redid the calling of the 5' RACE reads with MiXCR, one entry per CDR3 protein. This table holds some 15,000 distinct CDR3 sequences, under 7.5% found once. For these TCRs, the target antigens are not known. Sequenced material: lung tumor tissue, taken at surgery. The receptors derive from a male donor with early-stage non-small cell lung cancer.

The chain uses TRBV20-1 and TRBJ2-1; tentatively, D is TRBD2 (6 bases). CDR1 is DFQATT and CDR2 is SNEGSKA in the germline V gene (reference sequence). V was clipped by 1 base and J by 5 bases, with 9 bases between them. CDR3 length: 13 residues. CDR3 in DNA: TGCAGTGCTAGAGGCGGGGAGGACAATGAGCAGTTCTTC. Its translation: CSARGGEDNEQFF.

This clonotype occurred many times. The chain recombines TRBV20-1 with TRBJ1-1, with D perhaps TRBD1 (6 bases). This CDR3 has 14 residues. Trimming removed 3 bases at V and 5 bases at J, with 16 bases between. Germline CDR1 is DFQATT and CDR2 is SNEGSKA (reference sequence). Written as DNA, the CDR3 is TGCAGTGCTAGGGCGGCGGGGGCTGGGACTGAAGCTTTCTTT. Its translation is CSARAAGAGTEAFF.

This clonotype was recorded many times. The rearrangement uses TRBV19 and TRBJ2-5, with D perhaps matching TRBD1 or TRBD2 (5 bases each). The CDR3 has 15 residues. CDR1 is LNHDA and CDR2 is SQIVND in the germline V gene (reference sequence). Deletions cut 4 bases from V and 3 bases from J, with 15 bases between. CDR3 DNA sequence: TGTGCCAGTAGTAAGGCAGGGACGGCGGAAGAGACCCAGTACTTC. It translates to CASSKAGTAEETQYF.

This clonotype was detected a few times. The chain is built from TRBV5-1 and TRBJ1-6, with D perhaps TRBD1 (6 bases). Trimming left V 0 bases short and J 7 bases short, with 11 bases between. Germline CDR1 is SGHRS and CDR2 is YFSETQ. The CDR3 length is 15 residues. As DNA, the CDR3 is TGCGCCAGCAGCTTGGATGGGGGGCCAAATTCACCCCTCCACTTT. As protein: CASSLDGGPNSPLHF.

There are many counts of this clonotype. J is TRBJ1-1 and V is TRBV6-6; maybe TRBD1 (6 bases). Germline CDR1 and CDR2: MNHNY and SVGAGI (reference sequence). CDR3 length equals 14 residues. V was clipped by 5 bases and J by 1 base, with 11 bases between them. The CDR3 protein is CASSAGQTNTEAFF. The CDR3 DNA sequence: TGTGCCAGCAGTGCCGGACAGACGAACACTGAAGCTTTCTTT.

In this sample, this clonotype turned up many times. V usage is TRBV5-1 and J usage is TRBJ1-5; no reliable D call. Trimming took off 3 bases at V and 7 bases at J, with 11 bases between the two ends. The CDR3 extends over 13 amino acids. Germline lookup yields CDR1 SGHRS and CDR2 YFSETQ. The CDR3 is CASSSTAGQPQHF. Written as DNA, the CDR3 is TGCGCCAGCAGCTCAACTGCTGGGCAGCCCCAGCATTTT.

This clonotype was counted between two and nine times. The CDR3 DNA reads as TGTGCCAGCAGCGGCATAGCGGGAGCGGATGGTGAGCAGTTCTTC. Amino acid sequence: CASSGIAGADGEQFF. V and J are TRBV9 and TRBJ2-1, with 9 bases fitting TRBD2. The CDR3 contains 15 residues. CDR1 and CDR2 (germline): SGDLS, YYNGEE. Trimming took 3 bases from V and 9 from J; bases not matched to a gene: 10.

This sequence joins TRBV20-1 and TRBJ1-1, with D unresolved. The CDR3 is 13 amino acids. The V end lost 1 base, the J end lost 1 base, and 7 bases lay between the germline ends. Germline CDR1 reads DFQATT; CDR2 reads SNEGSKA (reference sequence). The CDR3 region has the DNA TGCAGTGCTAGAGTCGACGGGAACACTGAAGCTTTCTTT. Its protein product is CSARVDGNTEAFF.

This chain's CDR3 is CSAESGLALYNEQFF. In DNA form, the CDR3 reads TGCAGTGCGGAATCCGGACTAGCGCTCTACAATGAGCAGTTCTTC. The chain links TRBV20-1 to TRBJ2-1; 9 positions match TRBD2. From germline, CDR1 is DFQATT and CDR2 SNEGSKA (reference sequence). Unmatched junction bases numbered 9, after V lost 6 bases and J lost 3 bases. The CDR3 contains 15 residues.

The genes are TRBV7-9 and TRBJ2-7; no clear D gene. The CDR3 runs to 16 residues. Trimming took off 1 base at V and 1 base at J, with 14 bases between the two ends. Germline V CDR1 and CDR2: SEHNR, FQNEAQ (reference sequence). CDR3 sequence (DNA): TGTGCCAGCAGCTTAGTTGGAGTTCTCAATTCCTACGAGCAGTACGTC. It codes for CASSLVGVLNSYEQYV.

This clonotype was counted a few times. The gene calls are TRBV20-1 and TRBJ2-1; a weak D match, TRBD2 (5 bases). The germline gives CDR1 DFQATT, CDR2 SNEGSKA (reference sequence). V lost 6 bases to trimming and J lost 0 bases, with 12 bases between them. CDR3 length equals 14 residues. CDR3: CSARPGVSYNEQFF. CDR3 in DNA: TGCAGTGCCCGCCCCGGGGTCTCCTACAATGAGCAGTTCTTC.

This clonotype is classed as medium-sized. The rearrangement links TRBV11-2 to TRBJ2-1, with 12 bases identical to TRBD1. V shed 5 bases, J shed 0 bases, and the junction held 5 bases outside the gene matches. Germline V gene sequence: CDR1 SGHAT, CDR2 FQNNGV. The CDR3 contains 17 residues. The CDR3 coding sequence is TGTGCCAGCAGCCGGGACAGGGGGCTCGACTCCTACAATGAGCAGTTCTTC. It translates to CASSRDRGLDSYNEQFF.

This clonotype was counted at least ten times. This chain joins TRBV7-2 and TRBJ2-3, with 10 positions matching TRBD2. The CDR3 runs to 17 residues. V was clipped by 11 bases and J by 2 bases; unmatched bases: 16. Looked up from germline, CDR1 is SGHTA and CDR2 is FQGNSA. The CDR3 nucleotides read TGTGCCGGACGAAGCGGGGGGGGAAGCGCTTACACAGATACGCAGTATTTT. This translates into CAGRSGGGSAYTDTQYF.

The chain employs TRBV27 and TRBJ2-5; D is ambiguous. With 6 bases removed from V and 3 bases from J, the gap between germline ends came to 2 bases. The CDR3 runs to 10 residues. Looked up from germline, CDR1 is MNHEY and CDR2 is SMNVEV (reference sequence). CDR3 sequence reads: CASRKETQYF. In DNA, the CDR3 is TGTGCCAGCAGGAAAGAGACCCAGTACTTC.